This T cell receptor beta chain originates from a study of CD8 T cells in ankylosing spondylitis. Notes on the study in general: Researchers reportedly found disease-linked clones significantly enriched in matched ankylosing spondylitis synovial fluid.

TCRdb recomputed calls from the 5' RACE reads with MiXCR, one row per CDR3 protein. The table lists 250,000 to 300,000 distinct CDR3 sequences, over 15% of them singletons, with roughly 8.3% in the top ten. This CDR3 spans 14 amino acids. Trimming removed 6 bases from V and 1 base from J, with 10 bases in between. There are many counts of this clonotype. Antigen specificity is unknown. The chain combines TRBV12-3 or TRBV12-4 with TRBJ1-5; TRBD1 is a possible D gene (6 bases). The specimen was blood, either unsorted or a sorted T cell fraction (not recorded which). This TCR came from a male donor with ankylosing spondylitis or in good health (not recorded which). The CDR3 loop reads CASSSGQSNQPQHF. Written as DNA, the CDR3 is TGTGCCAGCAGCTCCGGACAGAGCAATCAGCCCCAGCATTTT.